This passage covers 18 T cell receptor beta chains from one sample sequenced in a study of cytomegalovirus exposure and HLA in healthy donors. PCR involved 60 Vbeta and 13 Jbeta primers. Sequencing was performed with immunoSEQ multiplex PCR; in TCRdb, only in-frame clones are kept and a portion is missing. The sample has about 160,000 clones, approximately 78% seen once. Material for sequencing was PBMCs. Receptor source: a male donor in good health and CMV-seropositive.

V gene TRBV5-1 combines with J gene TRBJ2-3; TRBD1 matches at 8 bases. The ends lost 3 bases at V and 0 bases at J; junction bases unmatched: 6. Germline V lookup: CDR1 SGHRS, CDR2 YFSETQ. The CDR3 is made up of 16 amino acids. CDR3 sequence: CASSSPTGVSTDTQYF. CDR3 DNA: TGCGCCAGCAGCTCCCCGACAGGGGTGAGCACAGATACGCAGTATTTT.

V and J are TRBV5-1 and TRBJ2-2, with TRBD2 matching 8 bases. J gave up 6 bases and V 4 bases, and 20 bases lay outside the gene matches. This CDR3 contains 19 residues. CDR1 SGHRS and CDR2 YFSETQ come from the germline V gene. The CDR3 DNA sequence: TGCGCCAGCAGCCTACCCTCAAGCGGGAGCTTTAGGCCCGCCGGGGAGCTGTTTTTT. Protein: CASSLPSSGSFRPAGELFF.

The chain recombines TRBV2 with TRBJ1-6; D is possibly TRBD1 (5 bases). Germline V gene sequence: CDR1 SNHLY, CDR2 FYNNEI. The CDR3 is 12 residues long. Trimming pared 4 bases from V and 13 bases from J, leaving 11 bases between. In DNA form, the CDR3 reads TGTGCCAGCAGTGCGGGGACTGGGCCCCTCCACTTT. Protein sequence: CASSAGTGPLHF.

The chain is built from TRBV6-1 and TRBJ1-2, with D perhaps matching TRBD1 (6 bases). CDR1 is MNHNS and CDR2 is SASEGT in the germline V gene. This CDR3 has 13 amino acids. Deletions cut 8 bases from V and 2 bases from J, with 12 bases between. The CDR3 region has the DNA TGTGCCAGCGTCACAGGGCGCAACTATGGCTACACCTTC. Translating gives CASVTGRNYGYTF.

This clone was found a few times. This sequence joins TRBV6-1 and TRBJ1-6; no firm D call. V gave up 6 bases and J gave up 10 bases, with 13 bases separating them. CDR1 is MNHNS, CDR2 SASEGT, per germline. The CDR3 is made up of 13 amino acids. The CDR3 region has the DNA TGTGCCAGCAGAGAGGGAAAATCATCACCCCTCCACTTT. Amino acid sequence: CASREGKSSPLHF.

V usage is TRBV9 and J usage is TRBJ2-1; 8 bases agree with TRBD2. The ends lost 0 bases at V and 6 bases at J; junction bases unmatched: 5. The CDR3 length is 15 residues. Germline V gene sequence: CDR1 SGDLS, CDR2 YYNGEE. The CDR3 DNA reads TGTGCCAGCAGCGTAGCGGGGGGGCAAGGCAATGAGCAGTTCTTC. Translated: CASSVAGGQGNEQFF.

DNA of the CDR3: TGTGCCAGCATACCACCCCCGGGGCTACAGGGGAATGAGCAGTTCTTC. This sequence encodes CASIPPPGLQGNEQFF. This rearrangement joins TRBV5-6 to TRBJ2-1, with TRBD1 matching over 7 bases. The V gene end was trimmed by 6 bases and the J gene end by 7 bases; junction bases not matched to a gene: 16. Germline V gives CDR1 SGHDT, CDR2 YYEEEE. The CDR3 has 16 amino acids.

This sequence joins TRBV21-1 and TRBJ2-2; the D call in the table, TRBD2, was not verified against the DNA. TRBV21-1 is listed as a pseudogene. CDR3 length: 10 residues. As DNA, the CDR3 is TGTGCCAGCCCTACCGGGGAGCTGTTTTTT. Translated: CASPTGELFF.

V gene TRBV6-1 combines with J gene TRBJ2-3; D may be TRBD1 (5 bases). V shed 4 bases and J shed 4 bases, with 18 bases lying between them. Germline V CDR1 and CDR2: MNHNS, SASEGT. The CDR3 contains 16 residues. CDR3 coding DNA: TGTGCCAGCAGTGTAGGGGAACTTCCACGGGCAGATACGCAGTATTTT. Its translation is CASSVGELPRADTQYF.

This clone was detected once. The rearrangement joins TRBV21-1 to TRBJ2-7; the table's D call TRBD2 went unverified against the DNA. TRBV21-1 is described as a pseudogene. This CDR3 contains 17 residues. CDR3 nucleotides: TGTGCCAGCAGCAAAGTCCCGGGAGGGCCTTTCCCCCACGAGCAGTACTTC. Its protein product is CASSKVPGGPFPHEQYF.

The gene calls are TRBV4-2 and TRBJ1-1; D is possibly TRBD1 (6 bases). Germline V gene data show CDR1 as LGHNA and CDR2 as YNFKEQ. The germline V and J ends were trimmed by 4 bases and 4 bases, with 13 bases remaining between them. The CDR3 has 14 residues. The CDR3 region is CASSPVGGATEAFF. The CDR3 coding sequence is TGTGCCAGCAGCCCGGTGGGGGGGGCCACTGAAGCTTTCTTT.

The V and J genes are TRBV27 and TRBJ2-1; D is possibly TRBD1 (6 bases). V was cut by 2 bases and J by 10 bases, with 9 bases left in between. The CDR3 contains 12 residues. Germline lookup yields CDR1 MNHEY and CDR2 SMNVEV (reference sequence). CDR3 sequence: CASSLPGQEQFF. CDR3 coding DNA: TGTGCCAGCAGTTTACCCGGACAGGAGCAGTTCTTC.

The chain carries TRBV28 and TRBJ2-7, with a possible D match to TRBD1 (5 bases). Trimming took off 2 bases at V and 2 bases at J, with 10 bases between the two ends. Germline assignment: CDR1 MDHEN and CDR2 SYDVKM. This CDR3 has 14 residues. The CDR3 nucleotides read TGTGCCAGCAGTTTAAGTGACAGAACCTACGAGCAGTACTTC. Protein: CASSLSDRTYEQYF.

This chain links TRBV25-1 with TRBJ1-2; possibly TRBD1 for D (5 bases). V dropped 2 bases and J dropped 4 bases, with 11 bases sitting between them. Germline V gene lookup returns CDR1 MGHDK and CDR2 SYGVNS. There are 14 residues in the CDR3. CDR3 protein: CASSEVGQVYGYTF. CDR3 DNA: TGTGCCAGCAGTGAAGTGGGGCAGGTCTATGGCTACACCTTC.

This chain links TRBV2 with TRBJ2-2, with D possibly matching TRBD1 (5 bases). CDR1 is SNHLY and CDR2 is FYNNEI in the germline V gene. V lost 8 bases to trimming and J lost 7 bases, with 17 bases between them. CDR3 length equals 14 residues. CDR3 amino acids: CASSKTVSSGELFF. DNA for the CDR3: TGTGCCAGCTCGAAGACAGTCTCGAGCGGGGAGCTGTTTTTT.

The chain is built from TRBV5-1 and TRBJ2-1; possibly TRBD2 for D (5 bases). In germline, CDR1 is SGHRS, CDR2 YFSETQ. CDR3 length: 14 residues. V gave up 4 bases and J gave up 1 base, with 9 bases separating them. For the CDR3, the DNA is TGCGCCAGCAGCACCGGACTTTCCTACAATGAGCAGTTCTTC. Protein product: CASSTGLSYNEQFF.

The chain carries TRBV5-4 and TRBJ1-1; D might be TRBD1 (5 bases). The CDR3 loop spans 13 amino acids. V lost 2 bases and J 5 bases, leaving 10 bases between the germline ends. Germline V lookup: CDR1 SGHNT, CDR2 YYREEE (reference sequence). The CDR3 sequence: CASSFAGGTEAFF. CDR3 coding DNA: TGTGCCAGCAGCTTCGCGGGGGGAACTGAAGCTTTCTTT.

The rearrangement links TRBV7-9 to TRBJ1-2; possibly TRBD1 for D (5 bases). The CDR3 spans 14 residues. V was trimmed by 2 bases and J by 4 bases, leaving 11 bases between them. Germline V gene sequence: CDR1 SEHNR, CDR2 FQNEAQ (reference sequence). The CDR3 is CASSLQGYGYGYTF. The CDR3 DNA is TGTGCCAGCAGCTTACAGGGATACGGCTATGGCTACACCTTC.